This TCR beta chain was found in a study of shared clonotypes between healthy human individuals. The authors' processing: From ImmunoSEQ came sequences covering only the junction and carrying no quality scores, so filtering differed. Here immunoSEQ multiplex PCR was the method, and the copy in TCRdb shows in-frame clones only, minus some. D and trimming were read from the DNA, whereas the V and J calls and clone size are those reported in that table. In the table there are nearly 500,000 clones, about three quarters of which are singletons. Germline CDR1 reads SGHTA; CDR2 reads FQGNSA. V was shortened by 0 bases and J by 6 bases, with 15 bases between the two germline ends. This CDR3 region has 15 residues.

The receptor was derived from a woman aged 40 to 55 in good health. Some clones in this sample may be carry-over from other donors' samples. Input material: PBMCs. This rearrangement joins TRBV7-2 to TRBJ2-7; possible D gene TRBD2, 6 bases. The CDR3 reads CASSLAGGSSSEQYF. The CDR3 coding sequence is TGTGCCAGCAGCTTAGCTGGGGGGTCGTCTAGCGAGCAGTACTTC.